A single sample is the source of the 25 T cell receptor beta chains below, sequenced in a study of T cell responses to AZD1222 COVID-19 vaccine. Clones were sequenced by immunoSEQ multiplex PCR, and TCRdb holds only the in-frame ones, with some missing. The table has some 120,000 clones, roughly 85% seen once. The material sequenced was peripheral blood, taken on day 0 of AZD1222 vaccination. All receptors derive from an adult in good health.

The chain uses TRBV14 and TRBJ2-1; possibly TRBD2 for D (5 bases). Germline V gene data show CDR1 as SGHDN and CDR2 as FVKESK. This CDR3 is built from 15 residues. The V end lost 2 bases, the J end lost 3 bases, and 11 bases lay between the germline ends. Here the CDR3 DNA reads TGTGCCAGCAGCCAAAGAGCGGCGTTCTACAATGAGCAGTTCTTC. Translating it yields CASSQRAAFYNEQFF.

This clone was seen a single time. This rearrangement joins TRBV19 to TRBJ2-1; 14 nucleotides align to TRBD2. The CDR3 runs 18 residues. With V trimmed by 5 bases and J by 4 bases, 10 bases remained unmatched. CDR1 is LNHDA, CDR2 SQIVND, per germline (reference sequence). The DNA of the CDR3 is TGTGCCAGTAGTCAAAGACTAGCGGGAGGGCCGAAGTACAATGAGCAGTTCTTC. This sequence encodes CASSQRLAGGPKYNEQFF. The variable domain in full, completed from reference TRBV19 and TRBJ2-1, reads DGGITQSPKYLFRKEGQNVTLSCEQNLNHDAMYWYRQDPGQGLRLIYYSQIVNDFQKGDIAEGYSVSREKKESFPLTVTSAQKNPTAFYLCASSQRLAGGPKYNEQFFGPGTRLTVL.

The chain combines TRBV15 with TRBJ2-1, with D perhaps TRBD2 (6 bases). The CDR3 loop spans 16 amino acids. The ends were cut back, 0 bases at V and 0 bases at J, with 9 bases in the middle. Germline V lookup: CDR1 LNHNV, CDR2 YYDKDF (reference sequence). CDR3 amino acids: CATSRESGGSYNEQFF. The CDR3 coding sequence is TGTGCCACCAGCAGAGAATCCGGGGGCTCCTACAATGAGCAGTTCTTC.

The rearrangement uses TRBV11-2 and TRBJ2-2; D unresolved. The CDR3 has 12 residues. The germline gives CDR1 SGHAT, CDR2 FQNNGV. Trimming shortened V by 4 bases and J by 4 bases, and 4 bases separated the two germline ends. The CDR3 region has the DNA TGTGCCAGCAGCTCCGGCACCGGGGAGCTGTTTTTT. Translation: CASSSGTGELFF.

This clone has only one observation. This chain joins TRBV9 and TRBJ2-7; D possibly uses TRBD1 or TRBD2 (5 bases each). Germline assignment: CDR1 SGDLS and CDR2 YYNGEE. The CDR3 runs 14 residues. The V end was cut by 5 bases, the J end by 2 bases, with 14 bases between. The CDR3 is CASSTLGDPYEQYF. CDR3 coding DNA: TGTGCCAGCAGTACATTGGGGGACCCCTACGAGCAGTACTTC.

This chain connects TRBV10-2 to TRBJ1-3, with 10 positions matching TRBD1. V shed 5 bases and J 3 bases; nucleotides not matched to a gene: 4. Per germline, CDR1 WSHSY and CDR2 SAAADI. The CDR3 length is 15 residues. The CDR3 DNA reads TGCGCCAGCAGTACCGGGACAGGGGTTGGAAACACCATATATTTT. Translating it yields CASSTGTGVGNTIYF.

The rearrangement joins TRBV29-1 to TRBJ2-1; D remains ambiguous. V was pared by 1 base and J by 2 bases, with 9 bases between. The CDR3 spans 14 residues. Germline-derived CDR1 and CDR2 are SQVTM and ANQGSEA. CDR3 coding DNA: TGCAGCGTTGAAGGGAACGGTGCCTACAATGAGCAGTTCTTC. Translated: CSVEGNGAYNEQFF.

The V call is TRBV5-1, the J call TRBJ1-2, with 8 bases matching TRBD1. The CDR3 runs 14 residues. The V gene end was trimmed by 0 bases and the J gene end by 5 bases; junction bases not matched to a gene: 3. CDR1 and CDR2 (germline): SGHRS, YFSETQ. The chain's CDR3 is CASSLEGQDYGYTF. The DNA for the CDR3 is TGCGCCAGCAGCTTGGAGGGACAGGATTATGGCTACACCTTC.

V usage is TRBV27 and J usage is TRBJ2-7; D not resolved. Germline lookup yields CDR1 MNHEY and CDR2 SMNVEV (reference sequence). Deletions cut 2 bases from V and 2 bases from J, with 13 bases between. This CDR3 contains 15 residues. The CDR3 loop reads CASSLMAGVTYEQYF. DNA for the CDR3: TGTGCCAGCAGTTTAATGGCTGGGGTCACCTACGAGCAGTACTTC.

This chain joins TRBV25-1 and TRBJ1-1; D not certain. There are 11 residues in the CDR3. Trimming took 3 bases from V and 6 from J, leaving 5 bases between them. Germline V CDR1 and CDR2: MGHDK, SYGVNS. Here the CDR3 DNA reads TGTGCCAGCAGTGAGTTCGCTGAAGCTTTCTTT. Amino acids: CASSEFAEAFF.

The rearrangement links TRBV5-1 to TRBJ2-5; D is unresolved. The germline CDR1 and CDR2 sequences are SGHRS and YFSETQ. This CDR3 is 14 amino acids long. V was trimmed by 0 bases and J by 4 bases, leaving 10 bases between them. The CDR3 nucleotides are TGCGCCAGCAGCTTGGATCACGTTGGAGAGACCCAGTACTTC. Its translation is CASSLDHVGETQYF.

The chain uses TRBV10-3 and TRBJ2-7, with 11 bases fitting TRBD1. CDR1 ENHRY and CDR2 SYGVKD come from the germline V gene. V shed 6 bases and J 5 bases; nucleotides not matched to a gene: 6. This CDR3 contains 14 residues. CDR3 loop: CAIRTRTGGNEQYF. CDR3 bases: TGTGCCATCAGGACCCGGACAGGGGGCAACGAGCAGTACTTC.

This clone was seen just once. This rearrangement joins TRBV15 to TRBJ1-6; D ambiguous. V gave up 0 bases and J gave up 7 bases, with 10 bases separating them. This CDR3 contains 15 residues. Per the germline V gene, CDR1 is LNHNV and CDR2 is YYDKDF (reference sequence). CDR3 residues: CATSRDGLSNSPLHF. The CDR3 DNA reads TGTGCCACCAGCAGAGATGGTCTTTCGAATTCACCCCTCCACTTT.

This clone has only one observation. The chain has TRBV6-1 and TRBJ2-2; 8 bases are a match to TRBD2. CDR3 length equals 15 residues. J was trimmed by 6 bases and V by 6 bases; bases with no gene match: 9. CDR1 and CDR2 from the germline V gene are MNHNS and SASEGT. CDR3 region: CASSAGTRSAGELFF. The CDR3 nucleotides are TGTGCCAGCAGCGCCGGGACTAGGTCCGCCGGGGAGCTGTTTTTT.

The chain recombines TRBV5-6 with TRBJ2-5; maybe TRBD2 (6 bases). Germline V gene lookup returns CDR1 SGHDT and CDR2 YYEEEE. This CDR3 spans 15 amino acids. Trimming stripped 5 bases from V and 5 bases from J, with 19 bases between. Here the CDR3 reads CASSLPGPGRETQYF. The CDR3, as DNA: TGTGCCAGCAGTTTACCGGGCCCAGGGAGGGAGACCCAGTACTTC.

The chain links TRBV7-2 to TRBJ2-7, with 12 bases aligning to TRBD2. Germline loops: CDR1 SGHTA, CDR2 FQGNSA. Trimming removed 0 bases from V and 5 bases from J; junction bases left unmatched: 8. This CDR3 region has 17 residues. In nucleotides, the CDR3 is TGTGCCAGCAGCTTAGCCTTGACTAGCGGGAGTTTTCACGAGCAGTACTTC. Its protein product is CASSLALTSGSFHEQYF.

The V and J genes are TRBV18 and TRBJ1-2; D unresolved. Trimming took 0 bases from V and 5 from J, leaving 22 bases between them. Germline V CDR1 and CDR2: KGHSH, LQKENI. There are 18 residues in the CDR3. CDR3 sequence: CASSPPGIGVILNYGYTF. Written as DNA, the CDR3 is TGTGCCAGCTCACCACCGGGGATCGGGGTGATCCTCAATTATGGCTACACCTTC.

The gene calls are TRBV19 and TRBJ2-7; D might be TRBD1 or TRBD2, each matching 5 bases. The CDR3 is 14 residues long. The germline CDR1 and CDR2 sequences are LNHDA and SQIVND (reference sequence). The ends were cut back, 3 bases at V and 2 bases at J, with 11 bases in the middle. The CDR3 here is CASSISGPPYEQYF. The DNA for the CDR3 is TGTGCCAGTAGTATTTCGGGACCACCCTACGAGCAGTACTTC.

This sequence joins TRBV9 and TRBJ1-3; 9 bases align to TRBD1. The germline gives CDR1 SGDLS, CDR2 YYNGEE. Trimming cost V 2 bases and J 0 bases; bases outside gene matches: 9. This CDR3 region has 18 residues. The CDR3 here is CASSVFDRGKTSGNTIYF. The CDR3 bases are TGTGCCAGCAGCGTCTTCGACAGGGGGAAAACCTCTGGAAACACCATATATTTT.

The CDR3 loop is CASSLSERSNEQFF. As DNA, the CDR3 is TGTGCCAGCAGTTTATCCGAGCGGAGCAATGAGCAGTTCTTC. The chain couples TRBV27 to TRBJ2-1, with TRBD2 as a possible D gene (5 bases). V lost 0 bases and J 6 bases, leaving 9 bases between the germline ends. Germline assignment: CDR1 MNHEY and CDR2 SMNVEV (reference sequence). CDR3 length: 14 amino acids.

This sequence joins TRBV9 and TRBJ1-2; D perhaps matches TRBD1 (6 bases). Germline CDR1 and CDR2: SGDLS and YYNGEE. This CDR3 contains 12 residues. V was cut by 0 bases and J by 6 bases, with 6 bases left in between. Here the CDR3 DNA reads TGTGCCAGCAGCGTAGCAGGGGATGGCTACACCTTC. Translating gives CASSVAGDGYTF.

In nucleotides, the CDR3 is TGTGCCAGCTCACCACGCAATGATCAGCCCCAGCATTTT. Its translation: CASSPRNDQPQHF. The chain links TRBV18 to TRBJ1-5; D remains unclear. From germline, CDR1 is KGHSH and CDR2 LQKENI. V shed 1 base and J shed 5 bases, with 6 bases lying between them. The CDR3 loop spans 13 amino acids.

This chain links TRBV5-6 with TRBJ1-4; D ambiguous. Germline V lookup: CDR1 SGHDT, CDR2 YYEEEE. The V end was cut by 5 bases, the J end by 0 bases, with 11 bases between. This CDR3 has 15 residues. CDR3 region: CASSGEGTTNEKLFF. Here the CDR3 DNA reads TGTGCCAGCAGTGGGGAGGGCACAACTAATGAAAAACTGTTTTTT.

The rearrangement joins TRBV19 to TRBJ2-1; maybe TRBD1 (6 bases). Germline V gives CDR1 LNHDA, CDR2 SQIVND (reference sequence). Trimming removed 7 bases at V and 9 bases at J, with 16 bases between. The CDR3 length is 13 residues. CDR3 region: CASTALGAGEQFF. The DNA for the CDR3 is TGTGCCAGTACGGCACTGGGGGCCGGTGAGCAGTTCTTC.

V is TRBV18 and J is TRBJ1-6; TRBD1 agrees at 8 bases. Losses at the gene ends were 5 bases for V and 6 bases for J; bases not matched to a gene: 3. The CDR3 covers 14 residues. Looked up from germline, CDR1 is KGHSH and CDR2 is LQKENI. The CDR3, as DNA: TGTGCCAGCTCAACTGACAGGGGTAATTCACCCCTCCACTTT. It encodes CASSTDRGNSPLHF.